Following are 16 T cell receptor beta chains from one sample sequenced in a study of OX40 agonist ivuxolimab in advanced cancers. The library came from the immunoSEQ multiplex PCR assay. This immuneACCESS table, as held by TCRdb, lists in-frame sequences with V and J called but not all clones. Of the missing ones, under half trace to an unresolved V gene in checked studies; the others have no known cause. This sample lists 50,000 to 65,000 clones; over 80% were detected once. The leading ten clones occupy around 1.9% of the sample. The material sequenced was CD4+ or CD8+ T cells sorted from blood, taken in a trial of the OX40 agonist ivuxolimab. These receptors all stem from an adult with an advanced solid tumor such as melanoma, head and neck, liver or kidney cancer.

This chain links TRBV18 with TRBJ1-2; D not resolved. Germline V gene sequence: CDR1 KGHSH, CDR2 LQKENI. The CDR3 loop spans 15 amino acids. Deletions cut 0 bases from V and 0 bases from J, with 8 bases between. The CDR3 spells CASSPPDLANYGYTF. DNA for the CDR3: TGTGCCAGCTCACCACCGGACCTTGCTAACTATGGCTACACCTTC.

The CDR3 here is CASSLARERDRVSNQPQHF. CDR3 in DNA: TGTGCCAGCAGCTTAGCCCGGGAGAGGGACAGGGTTAGCAATCAGCCCCAGCATTTT. The chain uses TRBV7-3 and TRBJ1-5; TRBD1 matches 9 bases. CDR1 SGHTA and CDR2 FQGTGA come from the germline V gene. The CDR3 is 19 amino acids. With 2 bases clipped from V and 0 bases from J, the junction kept 11 bases outside the gene matches.

Written as DNA, the CDR3 is TGTGCCAGCAGCCCCGTTGCCGGGGGCACATCTTACGAGCAGTACTTC. Translation gives CASSPVAGGTSYEQYF. This rearrangement joins TRBV7-9 to TRBJ2-7; D tentatively fits TRBD1 or TRBD2 (6 bases each). The CDR3 extends over 16 amino acids. Germline loops: CDR1 SEHNR, CDR2 FQNEAQ (reference sequence). Trimming removed 5 bases at V and 4 bases at J, with 21 bases between.

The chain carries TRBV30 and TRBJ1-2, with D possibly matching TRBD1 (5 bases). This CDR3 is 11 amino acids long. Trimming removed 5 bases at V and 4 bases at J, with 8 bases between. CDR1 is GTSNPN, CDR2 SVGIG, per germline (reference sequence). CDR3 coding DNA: TGTGCCTGGGCCCAGGGCTATGGCTACACCTTC. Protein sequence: CAWAQGYGYTF.

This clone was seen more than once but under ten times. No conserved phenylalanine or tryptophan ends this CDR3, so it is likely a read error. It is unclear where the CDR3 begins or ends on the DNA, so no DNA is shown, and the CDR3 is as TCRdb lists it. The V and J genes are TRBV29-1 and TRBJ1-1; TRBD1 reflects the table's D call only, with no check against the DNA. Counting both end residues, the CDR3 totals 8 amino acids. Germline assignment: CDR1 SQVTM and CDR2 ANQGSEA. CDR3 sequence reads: CSVPLGVL.

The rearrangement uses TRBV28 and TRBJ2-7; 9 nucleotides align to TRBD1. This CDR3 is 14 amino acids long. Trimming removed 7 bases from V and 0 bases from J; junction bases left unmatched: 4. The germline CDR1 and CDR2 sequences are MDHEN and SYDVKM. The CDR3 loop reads CASNLQGASYEQYF. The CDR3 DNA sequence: TGTGCCAGCAACCTACAGGGGGCCTCCTACGAGCAGTACTTC.

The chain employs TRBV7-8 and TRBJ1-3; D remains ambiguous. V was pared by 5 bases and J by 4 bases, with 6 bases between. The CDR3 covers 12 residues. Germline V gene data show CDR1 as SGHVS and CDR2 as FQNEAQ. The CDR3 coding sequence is TGTGCCAGCAGCGTTTTGGGAAACACCATATATTTT. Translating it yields CASSVLGNTIYF.

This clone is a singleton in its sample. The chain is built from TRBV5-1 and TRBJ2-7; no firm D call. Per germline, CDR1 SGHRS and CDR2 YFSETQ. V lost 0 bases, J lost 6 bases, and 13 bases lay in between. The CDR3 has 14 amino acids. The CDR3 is CASSLEPGLGEQYF. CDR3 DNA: TGCGCCAGCAGCTTGGAGCCAGGCCTGGGCGAGCAGTACTTC.

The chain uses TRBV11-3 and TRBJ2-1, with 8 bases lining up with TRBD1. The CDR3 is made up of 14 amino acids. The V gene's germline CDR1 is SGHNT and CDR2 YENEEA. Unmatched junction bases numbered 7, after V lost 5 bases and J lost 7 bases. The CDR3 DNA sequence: TGTGCCAGCAGCGCGACTACAGGGGGAAATGAGCAGTTCTTC. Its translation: CASSATTGGNEQFF.

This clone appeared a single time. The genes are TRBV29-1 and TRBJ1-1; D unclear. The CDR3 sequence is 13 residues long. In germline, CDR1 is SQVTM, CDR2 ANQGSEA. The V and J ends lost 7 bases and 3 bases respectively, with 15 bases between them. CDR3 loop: CSGALASDTEAFF. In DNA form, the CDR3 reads TGCAGCGGTGCTCTCGCCTCGGACACTGAAGCTTTCTTT.

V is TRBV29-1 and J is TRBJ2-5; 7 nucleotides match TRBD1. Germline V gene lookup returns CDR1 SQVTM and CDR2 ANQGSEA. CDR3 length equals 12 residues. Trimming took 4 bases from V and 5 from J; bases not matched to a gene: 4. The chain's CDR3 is CSVGSGGETQYF. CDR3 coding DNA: TGCAGCGTTGGGTCAGGGGGTGAGACCCAGTACTTC.

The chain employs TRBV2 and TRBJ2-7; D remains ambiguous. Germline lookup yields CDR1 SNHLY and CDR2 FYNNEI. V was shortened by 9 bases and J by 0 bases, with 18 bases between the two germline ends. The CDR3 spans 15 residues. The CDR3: CASGKAASTSYEQYF. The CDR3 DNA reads TGTGCCAGTGGTAAAGCAGCTTCTACCTCCTACGAGCAGTACTTC.

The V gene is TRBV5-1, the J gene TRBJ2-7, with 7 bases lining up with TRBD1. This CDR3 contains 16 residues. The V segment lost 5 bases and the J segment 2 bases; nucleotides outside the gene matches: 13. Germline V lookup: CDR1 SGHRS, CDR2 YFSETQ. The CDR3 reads CASSTLPTGSTYEQYF. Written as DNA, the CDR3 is TGCGCCAGCAGTACGCTCCCGACAGGGTCTACCTACGAGCAGTACTTC.

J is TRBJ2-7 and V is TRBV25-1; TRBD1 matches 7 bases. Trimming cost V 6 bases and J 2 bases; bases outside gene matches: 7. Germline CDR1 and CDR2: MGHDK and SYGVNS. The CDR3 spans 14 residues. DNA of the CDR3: TGTGCCAGCAGCCTGGGGACAGCCACCTACGAGCAGTACTTC. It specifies CASSLGTATYEQYF.

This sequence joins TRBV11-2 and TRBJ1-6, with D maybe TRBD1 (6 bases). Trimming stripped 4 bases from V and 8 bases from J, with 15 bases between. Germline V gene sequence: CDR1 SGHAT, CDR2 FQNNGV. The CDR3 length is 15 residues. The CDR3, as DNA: TGTGCCAGCAGCTGGGAGGGGGGTATAGATTCACCCCTCCACTTT. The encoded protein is CASSWEGGIDSPLHF.

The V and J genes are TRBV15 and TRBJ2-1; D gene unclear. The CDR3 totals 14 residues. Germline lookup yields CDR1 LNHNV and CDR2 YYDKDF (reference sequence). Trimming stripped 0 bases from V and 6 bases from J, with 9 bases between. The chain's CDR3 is CATSRDPTLNEQFF. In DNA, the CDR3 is TGTGCCACCAGCAGAGATCCGACCCTCAATGAGCAGTTCTTC.